The rows below give T cell receptor beta chains drawn from one sample of a study of blood T cell repertoires in COVID-19. Assay: immunoSEQ multiplex PCR; the TCRdb copy retains only in-frame clones and omits some. The table shows under 100,000 clones, with approximately 91% occurring only once. Specimen: peripheral blood. Every receptor here comes from a woman in her 70s with acute or convalescent COVID-19. Both conserved end residues are part of each CDR3. Fields, in order: V gene, clone size, J gene, D gene, CDR3 DNA, CDR3 protein. D genes are given only for firm matches. The size of a clone is reported for some rows only, either as once, few or many, or as a class for expanded clones.

>TRBV5-1|NA|TRBJ1-1|TRBD1
TGCGCCAGCAGCCGACAGGGGGCGGCTGAAGCTTTCTTT
CASSRQGAAEAFF
>TRBV5-8|NA|TRBJ2-1|NA
TGTGCCAGCAGCTTGGGCAGGGTGGGCAATGAGCAGTTCTTC
CASSLGRVGNEQFF
>TRBV10-1|NA|TRBJ2-3|TRBD2
TGCGCCAGCGGTGGACCGGGAGGGGCAGATACGCAGTATTTT
CASGGPGGADTQYF
>TRBV5-1|NA|TRBJ1-1|NA
TGCGCCAGCAGCTTGGAGCCGAGAAACACTGAAGCTTTCTTT
CASSLEPRNTEAFF
>TRBV19|NA|TRBJ1-5|TRBD1
TGTGCCAGTAGTGGGACAGGGGGTGGTCAGCCCCAGCATTTT
CASSGTGGGQPQHF
>TRBV3-1/TRBV3-2|NA|TRBJ2-1|NA
TGTGCCAGCAGCCAAGAGCGGCTGAGGAGGAATGAGCAGTTCTTC
CASSQERLRRNEQFF
>TRBV12-3/TRBV12-4|NA|TRBJ2-3|TRBD1
TGTGCCAGCAGTACAGGACAGGGATCGCAGTATTTT
CASSTGQGSQYF
>TRBV15|NA|TRBJ2-5|NA
TGTGCCACCAGCAGGACTAAGAGCGAAGAGACCCAGTACTTC
CATSRTKSEETQYF
>TRBV19|NA|TRBJ2-1|TRBD2
TGTGCCAGTAGCTCGAGCGGGAGATCAAATGAGCAGTTCTTC
CASSSSGRSNEQFF
>TRBV28|NA|TRBJ1-3|NA
TGTGCCAGCAGTTTATCCGGGGGAAGAAGTGGAAACACCATATATTTT
CASSLSGGRSGNTIYF
>TRBV6-6|NA|TRBJ1-4|NA
TGTGCCAGCAGTTACGGGGGGTTTGCAACTAATGAAAAACTGTTTTTT
CASSYGGFATNEKLFF
>TRBV29-1|NA|TRBJ2-7|TRBD2
TGCAGCGTTACTGCTAGCGGGAGCTCCTACGAGCAGTACTTC
CSVTASGSSYEQYF
>TRBV6-5|NA|TRBJ1-1|TRBD1
TGTGCCAGCAGGAAGACAGGGATCATGAACACTGAAGCTTTCTTT
CASRKTGIMNTEAFF
>TRBV5-1|NA|TRBJ2-1|TRBD1
TGCGCCAGCAGCACAGGACAGGCGGGTGAGCAGTTCTTC
CASSTGQAGEQFF
>TRBV25-1|once|TRBJ1-1|NA
TGTGCCAGCAGTATGGCAGGACAGATGACCACTGAAGCTTTCTTT
CASSMAGQMTTEAFF
>TRBV5-4|NA|TRBJ2-5|TRBD1
TGTGCCAGCCGCTCTTGGGGGGACAGGGGGGGAGAGACCCAGTACTTC
CASRSWGDRGGETQYF
>TRBV2|NA|TRBJ1-2|NA
TGTGCCAGCAGTGAACAGGGACTCTATGGCTACACCTTC
CASSEQGLYGYTF
>TRBV3-1/TRBV3-2|NA|TRBJ1-2|TRBD1
TGTGCCAGCAGCCCGGGACAGGGCAATGGCTACACCTTC
CASSPGQGNGYTF
>TRBV2|few|TRBJ1-6|NA
TGTGCCAGCAACACAGGGCATTCACCCCTCCACTTT
CASNTGHSPLHF
>TRBV6-4|few|TRBJ1-6|NA
TGTGCCAGCAGTGCCGCGGTAGAGACACCCCTCCACTTT
CASSAAVETPLHF
>TRBV18|NA|TRBJ2-7|TRBD2
TGTGCCAGCTCACACGCGGGAGGGTTCTACGAGCAGTACTTC
CASSHAGGFYEQYF
>TRBV19|NA|TRBJ1-3|NA
TGTGCCAGCCGATACGGGGATTTCCGCTCTGGAAACACCATATATTTT
CASRYGDFRSGNTIYF
>TRBV28|NA|TRBJ2-3|NA
TGTGCCACCGAGGGTATTTCGCAGTATTTT
CATEGISQYF
>TRBV7-2|NA|TRBJ2-5|NA
TGTGCCAGCAGCTTAGATCAGGGGATGAAGACCCAGTACTTC
CASSLDQGMKTQYF
>TRBV5-1|NA|TRBJ1-1|NA
TGCGCCAGCAGACGACAGGAGAACACTGAAGCTTTCTTT
CASRRQENTEAFF
>TRBV29-1|NA|TRBJ2-1|TRBD2
TGCAGCGCAAGGACTAGCGGGCTATCAGGTGAGCAGTTCTTC
CSARTSGLSGEQFF